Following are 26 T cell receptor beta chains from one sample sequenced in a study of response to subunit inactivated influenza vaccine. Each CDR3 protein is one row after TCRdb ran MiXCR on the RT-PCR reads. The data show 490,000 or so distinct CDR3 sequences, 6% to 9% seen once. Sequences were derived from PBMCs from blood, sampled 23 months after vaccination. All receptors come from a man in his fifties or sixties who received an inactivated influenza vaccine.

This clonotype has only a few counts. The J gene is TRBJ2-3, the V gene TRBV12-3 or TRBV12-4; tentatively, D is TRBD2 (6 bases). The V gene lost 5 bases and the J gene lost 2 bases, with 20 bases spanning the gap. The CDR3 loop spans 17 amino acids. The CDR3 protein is CASSPSGGFFSTDTQYF. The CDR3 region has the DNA TGTGCCAGCAGTCCGTCCGGGGGTTTCTTTTCCACAGATACGCAGTATTTT.

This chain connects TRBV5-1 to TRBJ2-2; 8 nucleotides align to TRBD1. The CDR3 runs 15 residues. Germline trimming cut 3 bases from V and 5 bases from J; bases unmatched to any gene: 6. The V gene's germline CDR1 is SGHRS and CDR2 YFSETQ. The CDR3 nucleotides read TGCGCCAGCAGCTACGCAACAGGGGGTACCGGGGAGCTGTTTTTT. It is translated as CASSYATGGTGELFF. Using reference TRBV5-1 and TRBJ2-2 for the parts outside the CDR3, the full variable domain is KAGVTQTPRYLIKTRGQQVTLSCSPISGHRSVSWYQQTPGQGLQFLFEYFSETQRNKGNFPGRFSGRQFSNSRSEMNVSTLELGDSALYLCASSYATGGTGELFFGEGSRLTVL.

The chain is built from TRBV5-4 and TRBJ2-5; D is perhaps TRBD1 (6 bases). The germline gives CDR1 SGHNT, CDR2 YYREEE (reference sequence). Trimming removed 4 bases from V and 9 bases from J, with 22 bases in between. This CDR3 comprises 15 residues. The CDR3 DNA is TGTGCCAGCAGCCGAGGCTCCGCTACCAACAGGGCCCAGTACTTC. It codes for CASSRGSATNRAQYF.

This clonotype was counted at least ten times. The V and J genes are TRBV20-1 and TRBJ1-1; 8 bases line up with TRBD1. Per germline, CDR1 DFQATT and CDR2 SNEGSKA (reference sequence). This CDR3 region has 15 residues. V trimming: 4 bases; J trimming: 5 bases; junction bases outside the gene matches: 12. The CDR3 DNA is TGCAGTGCTATGATCAGGGGGCGCATTGGAACTGAAGCTTTCTTT. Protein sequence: CSAMIRGRIGTEAFF.

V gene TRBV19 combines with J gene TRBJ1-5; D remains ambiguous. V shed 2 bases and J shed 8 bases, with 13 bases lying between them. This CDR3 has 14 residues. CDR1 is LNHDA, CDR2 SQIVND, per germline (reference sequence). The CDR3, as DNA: TGTGCCAGTAGTATATCGGGGAGAACGGAGCCCCAGCATTTT. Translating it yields CASSISGRTEPQHF.

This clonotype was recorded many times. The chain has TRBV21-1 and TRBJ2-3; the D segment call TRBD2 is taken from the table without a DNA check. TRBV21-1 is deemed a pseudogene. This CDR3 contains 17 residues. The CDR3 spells CASSKDWLAESTDTQYF. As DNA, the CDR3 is TGTGCCAGCAGCAAAGACTGGCTAGCGGAGAGCACAGATACGCAGTATTTT.

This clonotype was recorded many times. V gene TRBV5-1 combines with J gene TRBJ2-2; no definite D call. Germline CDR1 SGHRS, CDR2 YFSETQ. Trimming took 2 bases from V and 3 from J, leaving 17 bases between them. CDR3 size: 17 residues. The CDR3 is CASSLTAARAHTGELFF. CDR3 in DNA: TGCGCCAGCAGCTTAACCGCGGCCCGCGCTCACACCGGGGAGCTGTTTTTT.

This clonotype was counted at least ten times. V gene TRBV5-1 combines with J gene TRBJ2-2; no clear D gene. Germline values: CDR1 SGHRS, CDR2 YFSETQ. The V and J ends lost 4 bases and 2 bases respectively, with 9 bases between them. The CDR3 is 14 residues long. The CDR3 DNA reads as TGCGCCAGCAGCCGTGGCCCCAACACCGGGGAGCTGTTTTTT. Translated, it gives CASSRGPNTGELFF.

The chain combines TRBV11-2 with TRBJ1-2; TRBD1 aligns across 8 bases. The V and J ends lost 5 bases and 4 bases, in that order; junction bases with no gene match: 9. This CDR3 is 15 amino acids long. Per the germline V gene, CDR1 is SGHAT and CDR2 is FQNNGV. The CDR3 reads CASSTGQGEGYGYTF. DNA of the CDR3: TGTGCCAGCAGCACCGGACAGGGAGAAGGCTATGGCTACACCTTC.

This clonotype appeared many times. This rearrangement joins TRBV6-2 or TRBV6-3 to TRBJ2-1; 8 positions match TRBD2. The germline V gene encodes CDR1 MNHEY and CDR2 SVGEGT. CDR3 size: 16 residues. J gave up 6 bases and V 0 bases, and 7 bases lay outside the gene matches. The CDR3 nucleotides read TGTGCCAGCAGTTACTCAGGGCGGGAGGTCCGCAATGAGCAGTTCTTC. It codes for CASSYSGREVRNEQFF.

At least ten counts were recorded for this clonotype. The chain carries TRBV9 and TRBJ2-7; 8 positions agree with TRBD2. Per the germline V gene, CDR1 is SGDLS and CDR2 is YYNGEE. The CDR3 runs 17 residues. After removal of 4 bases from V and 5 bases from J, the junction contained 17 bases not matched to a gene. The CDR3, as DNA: TGTGCCAGCAGCCGCCTTCCTTCGAGCGGGAGTTCCGACGAGCAGTACTTC. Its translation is CASSRLPSSGSSDEQYF.

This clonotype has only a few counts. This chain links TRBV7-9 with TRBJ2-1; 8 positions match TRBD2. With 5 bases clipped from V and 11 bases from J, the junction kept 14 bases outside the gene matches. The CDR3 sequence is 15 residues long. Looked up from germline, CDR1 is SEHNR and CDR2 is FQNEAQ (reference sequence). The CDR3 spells CASSQGLGAQIKQFF. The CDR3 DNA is TGTGCCAGCAGCCAGGGACTAGGGGCGCAAATTAAGCAGTTCTTC.

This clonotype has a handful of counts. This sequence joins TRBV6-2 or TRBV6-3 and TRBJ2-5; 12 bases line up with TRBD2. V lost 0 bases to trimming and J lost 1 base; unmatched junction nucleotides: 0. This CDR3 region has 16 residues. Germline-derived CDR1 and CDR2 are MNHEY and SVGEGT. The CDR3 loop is CASSYSTSGSQETQYF. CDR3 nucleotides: TGTGCCAGCAGTTACTCGACTAGCGGGAGCCAAGAGACCCAGTACTTC.

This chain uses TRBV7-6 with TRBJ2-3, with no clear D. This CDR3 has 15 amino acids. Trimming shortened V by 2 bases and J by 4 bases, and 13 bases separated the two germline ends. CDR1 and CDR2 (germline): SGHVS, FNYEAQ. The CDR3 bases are TGTGCCAGCAGCTTATTCGGTTTCGGGCCAGATACGCAGTATTTT. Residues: CASSLFGFGPDTQYF.

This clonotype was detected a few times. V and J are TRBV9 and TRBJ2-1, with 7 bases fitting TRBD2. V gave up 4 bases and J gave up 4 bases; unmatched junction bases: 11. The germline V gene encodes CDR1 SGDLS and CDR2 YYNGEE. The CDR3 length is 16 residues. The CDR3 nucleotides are TGTGCCAGCAGCCCCTCCCCGGCTAGCGGATACAATGAGCAGTTCTTC. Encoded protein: CASSPSPASGYNEQFF.

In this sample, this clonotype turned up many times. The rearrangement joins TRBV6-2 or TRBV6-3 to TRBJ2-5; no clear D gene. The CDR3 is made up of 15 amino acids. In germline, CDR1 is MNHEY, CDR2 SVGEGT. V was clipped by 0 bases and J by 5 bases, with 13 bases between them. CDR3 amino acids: CASSYSRSRRETQYF. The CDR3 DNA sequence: TGTGCCAGCAGTTACTCGAGGAGTAGAAGGGAGACCCAGTACTTC.

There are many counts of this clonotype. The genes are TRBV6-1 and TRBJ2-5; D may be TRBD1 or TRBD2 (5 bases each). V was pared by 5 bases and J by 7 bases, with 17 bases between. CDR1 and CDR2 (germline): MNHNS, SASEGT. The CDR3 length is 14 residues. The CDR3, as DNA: TGTGCCAGCAGTCAGCAGGGAGCTGGTGGGACCCAGTACTTC. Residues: CASSQQGAGGTQYF.

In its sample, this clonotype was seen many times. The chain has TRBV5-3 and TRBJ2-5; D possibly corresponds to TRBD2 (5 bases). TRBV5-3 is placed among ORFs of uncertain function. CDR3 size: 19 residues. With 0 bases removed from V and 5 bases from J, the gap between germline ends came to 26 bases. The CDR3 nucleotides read TGTGCCAGAAGCTTGGCGGGTGTGTTTAGCGCCCTGGGTAGCGAGACCCAGTACTTC. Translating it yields CARSLAGVFSALGSETQYF.

CDR3: CASSSYPNQETQYF. The DNA for the CDR3 is TGTGCCAGCAGTTCTTATCCTAACCAAGAGACCCAGTACTTC. V usage is TRBV27 and J usage is TRBJ2-5; D ambiguous. The V and J ends lost 4 bases and 0 bases respectively, with 9 bases between them. The CDR3 has 14 amino acids. Per germline, CDR1 MNHEY and CDR2 SMNVEV (reference sequence).

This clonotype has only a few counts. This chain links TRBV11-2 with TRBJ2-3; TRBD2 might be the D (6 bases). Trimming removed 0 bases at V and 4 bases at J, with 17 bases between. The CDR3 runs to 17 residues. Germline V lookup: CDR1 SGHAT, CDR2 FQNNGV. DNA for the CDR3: TGTGCCAGCAGCTTAGATCATAATAGCGGTGGGGCAGATACGCAGTATTTT. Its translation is CASSLDHNSGGADTQYF.

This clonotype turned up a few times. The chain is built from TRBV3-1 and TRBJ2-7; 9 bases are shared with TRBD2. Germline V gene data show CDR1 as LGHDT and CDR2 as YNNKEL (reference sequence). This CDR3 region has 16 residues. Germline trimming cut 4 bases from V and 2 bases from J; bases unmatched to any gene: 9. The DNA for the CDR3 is TGTGCCAGCAGCCGCGTCCTGACTAGCGGTACCTACGAGCAGTACTTC. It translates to CASSRVLTSGTYEQYF.

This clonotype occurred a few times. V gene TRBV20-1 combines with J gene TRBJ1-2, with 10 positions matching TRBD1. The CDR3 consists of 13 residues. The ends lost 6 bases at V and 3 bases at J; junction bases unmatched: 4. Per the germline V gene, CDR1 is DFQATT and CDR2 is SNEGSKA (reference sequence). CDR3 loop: CSADRGQDYGYTF. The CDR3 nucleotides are TGCAGTGCAGACAGGGGGCAGGACTATGGCTACACCTTC.

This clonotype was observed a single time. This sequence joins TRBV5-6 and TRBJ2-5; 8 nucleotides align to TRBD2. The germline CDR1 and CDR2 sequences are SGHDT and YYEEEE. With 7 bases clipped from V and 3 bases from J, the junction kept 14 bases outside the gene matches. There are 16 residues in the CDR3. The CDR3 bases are TGTGCCAGCGGCCCCCTCCTAGCGGGCATCAAAGAGACCCAGTACTTC. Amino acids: CASGPLLAGIKETQYF.

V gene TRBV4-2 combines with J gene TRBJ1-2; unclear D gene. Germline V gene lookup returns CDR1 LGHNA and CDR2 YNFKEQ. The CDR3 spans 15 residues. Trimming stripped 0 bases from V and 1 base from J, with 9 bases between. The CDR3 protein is CASSQDSRDNYGYTF. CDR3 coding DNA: TGTGCCAGCAGCCAAGATTCGAGAGATAACTATGGCTACACCTTC.

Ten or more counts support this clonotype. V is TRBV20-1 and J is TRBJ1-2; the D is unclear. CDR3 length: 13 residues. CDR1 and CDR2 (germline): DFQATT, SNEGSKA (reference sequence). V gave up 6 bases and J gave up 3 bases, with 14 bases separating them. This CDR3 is CSARRLRDYGYTF. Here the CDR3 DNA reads TGCAGTGCCAGGCGACTAAGGGACTATGGCTACACCTTC.

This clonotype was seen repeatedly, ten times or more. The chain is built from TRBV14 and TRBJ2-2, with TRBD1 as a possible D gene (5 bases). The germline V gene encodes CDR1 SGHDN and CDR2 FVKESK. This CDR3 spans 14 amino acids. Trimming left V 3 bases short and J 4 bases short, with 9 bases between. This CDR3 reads CASSQLTVTGELFF. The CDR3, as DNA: TGTGCCAGCAGCCAGTTGACAGTCACCGGGGAGCTGTTTTTT.